This T cell receptor (beta chain) originates from a study of identical twins (TCRdb year 2016). Background for the entire study: To test whether fetal clonotypes persist, the study used deep sequencing on TCR alpha and beta repertoires from monozygotic twins, unrelated adults of various ages, and cord blood. To rule out contamination, the twin experiments were replicated at different times with different library preparation protocols.

The CDR3 goes from the cysteine to the phenylalanine over 17 residues. The only DNA kept is the CDR3, 51 bases in frame from the first base. As encoded in the germline V gene, CDR1 is SGHVS while CDR2 is FQNEAQ. The germline V end is reduced by 1 base and the J end by 3 bases; junction bases left unmatched: 8. What the research found in general, with its limitations: Because the same donors could not be followed over many years, the conclusions depended on cross-sectional statistical analysis. The excess sharing between twins in beta out-of-frame sequences was weaker because fewer shared sequences reduced the signal-to-noise ratio. Abundant cord blood beta clonotypes carried fewer insertions; young adult naive repertoires showed a weaker similar trend, while memory repertoires showed none. Compared with coincidental sharing between unrelated individuals, out-of-frame TCR alpha sequences shared between twins showed an excess of sequences with low generation probability. Out-of-frame TCR alpha sharing in monozygotic twins was systematically underestimated by recombination models, whereas sharing between unrelated individuals was in agreement with the recombination models. Invariant T cells such as MAIT and iNKT could partly confound zero-insertion analyses, although diverse VJ usage argued against such confounding for most clonotypes.

In this sample, this clonotype turned up a few times. Its antigen is currently not known. No base qualities exist here, and no much larger clone lies one base off it. Only healthy Caucasian donors were included. The twin cohort comprised three pairs of female monozygotic twins, all aged roughly 18 to 29 years. Positive isolation kits from Invitrogen were used to isolate CD4+ and CD8+ T cell populations. Library prep was done by 5' RACE. The sequencer was an Illumina HiSeq 2000. Template switching added a universal primer binding site, and the final cDNA carried a unique molecular identifier that allowed TCR cDNA molecules to be counted accurately. First-strand cDNA for TCR alpha and beta chains was synthesized from specific primers in the conserved constant-segment region. To control for contamination, every cDNA library was double barcoded, receiving both a SMART-Mk sample barcode and Illumina barcodes. TruSeq adapter sequences, together with Illumina sample barcodes, were added in two successive PCR steps. The Illumina HiSeq platform was used with custom primers to sequence TCR alpha and beta cDNA libraries. The authors' analysis ran thus. MiGEC was used to process raw reads and extract unique molecular identifiers, and MiXCR was used to find CDR3 positions. Recombination models were inferred per individual with the repgenHMM and IGoR tools using an EM algorithm. Shared clonotype analysis was performed with the tcR package in R, normalizing sharing by the product of cloneset sizes. Out-of-frame nonproductive sequences were analyzed to study raw recombination free of thymic and clonal selection effects. Using fastp at Q25 and MiXCR, TCRdb reprocessed the public reads and kept productive beta chains. Each CDR3 protein appears once, grouped with its most common genes and DNA. Clone size and V and J calls follow TCRdb, not the original study. In all, the sample holds about 330,000 distinct CDR3 sequences, and around 12% of those were seen once. Around 6.9% of the sample goes to the ten largest clones.

This same sample was also taken into another study, of yellow fever vaccine responses in identical twins. The second paper further reports: The authors reported that the T cell response to vaccination in identical twins appeared partly convergent and partly personalized. The study precisely tracked vaccine-responding T cell clones in identical twins.

The sequence came from a woman aged 18-30 years in good health. The chain couples TRBV7-8 to TRBJ2-1, with 8 bases in between that match TRBD2. The sequenced sample was CD8+ T cells sorted from blood. CDR3 region: CASSLGISGIGYNEQFF. The DNA sequence is as follows: TGTGCCAGCAGCTTAGGGATTAGCGGGATAGGCTACAATGAGCAGTTCTTC.